The clone carrying this TCR beta chain was seen more than once but under ten times. The antigen is unknown. This CDR3 region has 17 residues. J was trimmed by 0 bases and V by 2 bases; bases with no gene match: 10. Germline lookup yields CDR1 GTSNPN and CDR2 SVGIG (reference sequence). The entry originates in a study of T cells in Graves' hyperthyroidism and ophthalmopathy. About the study: At initial diagnosis, before any treatment had begun, peripheral blood was obtained.

Regarding the study as a whole: Patients with ophthalmopathy were separated from those with stable hyperthyroidism by a 13 V-J model. Appearing also in blood were most of the thyroid clonotypes expanded above 0.001.

Amplification of TCR beta CDR3 regions was performed using RNA transcripts as template. Initially, a first-round RT-PCR of the TCR CDR3 employed the HTBI primer set. TCRdb used MiXCR to reprocess the multiplex PCR reads, holding one entry per CDR3 protein. The sample contains 650,000 to 850,000 distinct CDR3 sequences, about 19% of which appear only once. The TCR originated in a woman in her forties or fifties with Graves' hyperthyroidism that later progressed to Graves' ophthalmopathy. The sequenced sample consisted of blood. The rearrangement uses TRBV30 and TRBJ1-3; 7 bases agree with TRBD1. The chain's CDR3 is CAWSSGQPFTSGNTIYF. DNA for the CDR3: TGTGCCTGGAGTTCGGGACAGCCCTTCACCTCTGGAAACACCATATATTTT.